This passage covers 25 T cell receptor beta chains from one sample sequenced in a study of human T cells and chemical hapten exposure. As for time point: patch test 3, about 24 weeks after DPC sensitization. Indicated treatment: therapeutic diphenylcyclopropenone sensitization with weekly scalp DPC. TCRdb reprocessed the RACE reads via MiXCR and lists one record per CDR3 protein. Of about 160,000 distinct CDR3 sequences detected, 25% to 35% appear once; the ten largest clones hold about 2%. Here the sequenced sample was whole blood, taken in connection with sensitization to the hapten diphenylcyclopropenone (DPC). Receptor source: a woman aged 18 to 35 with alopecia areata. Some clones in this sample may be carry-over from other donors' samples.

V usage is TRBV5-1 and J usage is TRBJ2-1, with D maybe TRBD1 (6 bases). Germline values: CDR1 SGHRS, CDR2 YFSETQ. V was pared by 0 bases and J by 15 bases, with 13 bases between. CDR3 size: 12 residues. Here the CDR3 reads CASSLGTGIPFF. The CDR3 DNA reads TGCGCCAGCAGCTTGGGAACAGGGATTCCGTTCTTC. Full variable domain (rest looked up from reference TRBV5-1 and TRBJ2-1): KAGVTQTPRYLIKTRGQQVTLSCSPISGHRSVSWYQQTPGQGLQFLFEYFSETQRNKGNFPGRFSGRQFSNSRSEMNVSTLELGDSALYLCASSLGTGIPFFGPGTRLTVL.

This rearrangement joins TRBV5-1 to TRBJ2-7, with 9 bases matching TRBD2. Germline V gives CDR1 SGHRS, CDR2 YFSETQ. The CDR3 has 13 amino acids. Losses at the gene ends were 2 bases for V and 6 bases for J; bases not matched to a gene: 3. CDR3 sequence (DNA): TGCGCCAGCAGCTTAGCGGGGGGAACCGAGCAGTACTTC. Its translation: CASSLAGGTEQYF.

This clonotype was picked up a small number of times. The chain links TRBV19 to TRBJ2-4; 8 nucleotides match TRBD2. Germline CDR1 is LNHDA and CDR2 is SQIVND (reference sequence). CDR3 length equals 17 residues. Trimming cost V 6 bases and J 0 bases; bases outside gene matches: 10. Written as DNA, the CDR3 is TGTGCCAGTAGACCCCGGTCCGGGGGGGTAGCCAAAAACATTCAGTACTTC. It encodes CASRPRSGGVAKNIQYF.

The CDR3 coding sequence is TGCGCCAGCAGCTTCGGGAGGGAAGATTCACCCCTCCACTTT. Amino acids: CASSFGREDSPLHF. V usage is TRBV5-1 and J usage is TRBJ1-6, with D hard to call. Trimming removed 2 bases at V and 8 bases at J, with 11 bases between. Germline V gene lookup returns CDR1 SGHRS and CDR2 YFSETQ. This CDR3 has 14 amino acids. The full variable domain, with the rest looked up from reference TRBV5-1 and TRBJ1-6, is KAGVTQTPRYLIKTRGQQVTLSCSPISGHRSVSWYQQTPGQGLQFLFEYFSETQRNKGNFPGRFSGRQFSNSRSEMNVSTLELGDSALYLCASSFGREDSPLHFGNGTRLTVT.

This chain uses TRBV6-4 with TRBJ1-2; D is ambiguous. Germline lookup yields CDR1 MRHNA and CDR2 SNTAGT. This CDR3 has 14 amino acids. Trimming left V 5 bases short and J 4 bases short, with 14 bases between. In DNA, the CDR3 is TGTGCCAGCAGTCCCGACACGGCCTCCTATGGCTACACCTTC. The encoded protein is CASSPDTASYGYTF.

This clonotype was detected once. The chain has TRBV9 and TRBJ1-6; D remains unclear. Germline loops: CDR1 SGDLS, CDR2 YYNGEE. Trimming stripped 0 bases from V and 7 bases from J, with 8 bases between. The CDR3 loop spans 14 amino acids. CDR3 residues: CASSVGTKNSPLHF. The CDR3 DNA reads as TGTGCCAGCAGCGTAGGCACAAAAAATTCACCCCTCCACTTT.

The CDR3 here is CATSSGGPLGNEQFF. The DNA of the CDR3 is TGTGCCACCAGTTCGGGAGGGCCCTTGGGCAATGAGCAGTTCTTC. This rearrangement joins TRBV24-1 to TRBJ2-1; 8 positions match TRBD2. The trim removed 6 bases at V and 6 bases at J, leaving 9 bases unmatched. Germline V CDR1 and CDR2: KGHDR, SFDVKD. The CDR3 runs to 15 residues.

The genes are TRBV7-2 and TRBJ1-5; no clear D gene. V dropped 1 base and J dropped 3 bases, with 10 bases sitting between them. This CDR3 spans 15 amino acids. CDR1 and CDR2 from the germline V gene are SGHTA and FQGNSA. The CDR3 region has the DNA TGTGCCAGCAGCTTAGAATCCCGGATCAATCAGCCCCAGCATTTT. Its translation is CASSLESRINQPQHF.

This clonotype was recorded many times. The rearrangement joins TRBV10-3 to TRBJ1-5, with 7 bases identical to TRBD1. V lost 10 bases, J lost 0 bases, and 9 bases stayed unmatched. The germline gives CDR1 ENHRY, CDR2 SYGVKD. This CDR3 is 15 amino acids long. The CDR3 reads CATMGTATSNQPQHF. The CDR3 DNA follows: TGTGCCACCATGGGGACAGCGACTAGCAATCAGCCCCAGCATTTT.

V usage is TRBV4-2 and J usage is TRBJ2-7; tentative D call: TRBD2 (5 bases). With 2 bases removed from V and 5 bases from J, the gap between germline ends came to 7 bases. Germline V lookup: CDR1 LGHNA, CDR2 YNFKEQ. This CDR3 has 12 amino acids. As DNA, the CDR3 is TGTGCCAGCAGCCAACGAGGGAACGAGCAGTACTTC. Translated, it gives CASSQRGNEQYF.

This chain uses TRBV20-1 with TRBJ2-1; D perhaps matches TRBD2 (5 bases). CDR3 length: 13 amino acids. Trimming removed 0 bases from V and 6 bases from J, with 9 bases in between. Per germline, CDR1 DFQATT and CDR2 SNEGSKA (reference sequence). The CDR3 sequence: CSARDPGINEQFF. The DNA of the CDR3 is TGCAGTGCTAGAGATCCGGGGATCAATGAGCAGTTCTTC.

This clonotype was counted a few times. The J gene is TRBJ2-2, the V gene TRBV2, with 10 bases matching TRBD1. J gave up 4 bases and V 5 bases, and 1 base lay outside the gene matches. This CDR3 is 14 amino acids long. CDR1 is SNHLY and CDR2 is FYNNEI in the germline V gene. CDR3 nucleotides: TGTGCCAGCAGTTGGGACAGGGGCACCGGGGAGCTGTTTTTT. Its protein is CASSWDRGTGELFF.

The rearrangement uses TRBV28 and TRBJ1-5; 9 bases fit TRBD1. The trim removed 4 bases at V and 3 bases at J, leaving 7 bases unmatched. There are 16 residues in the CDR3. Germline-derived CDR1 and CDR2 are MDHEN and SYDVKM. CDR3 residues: CASSYQDRGYNQPQHF. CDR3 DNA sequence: TGTGCCAGCAGTTACCAGGACAGGGGTTACAATCAGCCCCAGCATTTT.

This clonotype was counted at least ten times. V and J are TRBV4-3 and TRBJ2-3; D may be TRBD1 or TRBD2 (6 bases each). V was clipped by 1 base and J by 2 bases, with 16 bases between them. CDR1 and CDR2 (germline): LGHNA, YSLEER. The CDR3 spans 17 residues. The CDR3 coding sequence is TGCGCCAGCAGCCAAGGGGGGGCCCAACCTTACACAGATACGCAGTATTTT. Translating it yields CASSQGGAQPYTDTQYF.

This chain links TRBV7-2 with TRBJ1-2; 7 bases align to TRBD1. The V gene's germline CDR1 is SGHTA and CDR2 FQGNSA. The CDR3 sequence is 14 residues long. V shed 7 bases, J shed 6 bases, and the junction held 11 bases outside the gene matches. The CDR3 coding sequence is TGTGCCAGCAACTTTAGAGCTGGACAGGATGGCTACACCTTC. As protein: CASNFRAGQDGYTF.

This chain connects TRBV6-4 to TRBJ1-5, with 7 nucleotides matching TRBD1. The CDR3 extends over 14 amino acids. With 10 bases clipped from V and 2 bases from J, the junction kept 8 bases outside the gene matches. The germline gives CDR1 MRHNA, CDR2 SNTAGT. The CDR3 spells CANLRQGGNQPQHF. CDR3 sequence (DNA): TGTGCCAATTTAAGACAGGGCGGCAATCAGCCCCAGCATTTT.

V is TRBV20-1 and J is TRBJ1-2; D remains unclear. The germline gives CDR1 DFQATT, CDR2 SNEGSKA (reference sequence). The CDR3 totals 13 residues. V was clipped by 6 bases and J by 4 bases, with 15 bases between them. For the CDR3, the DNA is TGCAGTGCCAATCTCCCCATCGGCTATGGCTACACCTTC. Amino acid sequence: CSANLPIGYGYTF.

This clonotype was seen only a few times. CDR3 sequence reads: CASSFSGSGELFF. CDR3 DNA sequence: TGTGCCAGCAGCTTTAGCGGGAGCGGGGAGCTGTTTTTT. The genes are TRBV7-6 and TRBJ2-2, with 9 bases matching TRBD2. This CDR3 has 13 amino acids. CDR1 is SGHVS and CDR2 is FNYEAQ in the germline V gene. With V trimmed by 3 bases and J by 7 bases, 0 bases remained unmatched.

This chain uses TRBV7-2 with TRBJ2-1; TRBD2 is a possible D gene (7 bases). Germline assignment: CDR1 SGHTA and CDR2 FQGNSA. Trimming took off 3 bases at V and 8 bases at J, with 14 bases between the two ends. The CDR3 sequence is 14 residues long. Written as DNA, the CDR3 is TGTGCCAGCAGCTTTCCCCAGGGGAGGGATGAGCAGTTCTTC. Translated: CASSFPQGRDEQFF.

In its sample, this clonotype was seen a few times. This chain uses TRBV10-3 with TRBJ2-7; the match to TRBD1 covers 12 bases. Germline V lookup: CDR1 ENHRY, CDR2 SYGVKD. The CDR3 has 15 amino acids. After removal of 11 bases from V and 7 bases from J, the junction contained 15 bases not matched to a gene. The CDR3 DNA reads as TGTGCCGTAGACCCCGGGACAGGGGGCTTACGGGAGCAGTACTTC. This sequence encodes CAVDPGTGGLREQYF.

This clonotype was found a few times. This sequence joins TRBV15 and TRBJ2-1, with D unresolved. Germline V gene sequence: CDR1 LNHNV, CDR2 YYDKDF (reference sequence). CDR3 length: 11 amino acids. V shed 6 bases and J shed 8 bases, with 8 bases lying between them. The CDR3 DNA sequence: TGTGCCACCAGTGGCGCCGATGAGCAGTTCTTC. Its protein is CATSGADEQFF.

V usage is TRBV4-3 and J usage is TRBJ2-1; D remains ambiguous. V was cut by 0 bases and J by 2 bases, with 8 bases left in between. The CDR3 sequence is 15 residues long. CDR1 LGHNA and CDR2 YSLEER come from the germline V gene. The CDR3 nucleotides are TGCGCCAGCAGCCAAGACCATAGAACCTACAATGAGCAGTTCTTC. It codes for CASSQDHRTYNEQFF.

CDR3 region: CASSRSGTSGYEQYF. In DNA, the CDR3 is TGTGCCAGCAGCCGCTCCGGGACTAGCGGCTACGAGCAGTACTTC. The chain employs TRBV7-2 and TRBJ2-7; 11 bases line up with TRBD2. The CDR3 covers 15 residues. Trimming at V came to 5 bases and at J to 3 bases, leaving 6 bases not matched to a gene. Germline V lookup: CDR1 SGHTA, CDR2 FQGNSA.

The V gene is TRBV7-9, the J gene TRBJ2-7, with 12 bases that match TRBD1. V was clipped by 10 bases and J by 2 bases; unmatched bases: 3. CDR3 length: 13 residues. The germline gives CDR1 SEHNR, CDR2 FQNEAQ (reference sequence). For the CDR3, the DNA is TGTGCCACCGGGACAGGGGGCCCCTACGAGCAGTACTTC. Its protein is CATGTGGPYEQYF.

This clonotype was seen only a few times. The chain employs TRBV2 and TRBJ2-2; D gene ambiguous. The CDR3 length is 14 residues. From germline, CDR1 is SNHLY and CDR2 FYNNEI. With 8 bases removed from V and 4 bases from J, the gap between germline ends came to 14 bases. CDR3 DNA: TGTGCCAGCTCCGAACTGCGGCTCACCGGGGAGCTGTTTTTT. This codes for CASSELRLTGELFF.